This T cell receptor (beta chain) comes out of a study of blood T cells in healthy people across ages. A second roughly 7 to 11 cycle PCR used barcoded and J-beta primers. Tagging of each cDNA molecule was performed by a template-switch adaptor with 12 random nucleotides. TCRdb re-derived calls from the 5' RACE reads in MiXCR, one entry per CDR3 protein. Of roughly 680,000 distinct CDR3 sequences listed, around 49% are singletons. The study drew donors from healthy Caucasian individuals in Russia aged 6 to 90. Only one count was recorded for this clonotype. Its antigen remains unknown. General study points: PBMCs were not sorted, which prevented a conclusive comparison of naive versus antigen-experienced cells. When one million T cells were used, diversity estimates were thought to be underestimates.

The source material was blood. This receptor was identified in a woman in her sixties or seventies in good health.

The CDR3 is CSVRGLNYGYTF. CDR3 bases: TGCAGCGTAAGAGGGCTCAACTATGGCTACACCTTC. The gene calls are TRBV29-1 and TRBJ1-2; D is unresolved. The CDR3 has 12 amino acids. V was clipped by 6 bases and J by 2 bases, with 10 bases between them. Germline values: CDR1 SQVTM, CDR2 ANQGSEA.